This TCR beta chain was sequenced during a study of T cell changes during pregnancy in multiple sclerosis. CDR1 and CDR2 from the germline V gene are ENHRY and SYGVKD. Trimming removed 4 bases at V and 3 bases at J, with 4 bases between. The CDR3 totals 13 residues. Clones were sequenced by immunoSEQ multiplex PCR, and TCRdb holds only the in-frame ones, with some missing. This table has 90,000 or so clones, approximately 90% appearing once. This rearrangement joins TRBV10-3 to TRBJ1-6; D unresolved. The clonotype was recovered from a female donor in good health, enrolled as a control in a pregnancy study. Sequenced material: peripheral blood, taken in the first trimester of pregnancy. This CDR3 reads CAISANYNSPLHF. CDR3 DNA: TGTGCCATCAGTGCAAACTATAATTCACCCCTCCACTTT.